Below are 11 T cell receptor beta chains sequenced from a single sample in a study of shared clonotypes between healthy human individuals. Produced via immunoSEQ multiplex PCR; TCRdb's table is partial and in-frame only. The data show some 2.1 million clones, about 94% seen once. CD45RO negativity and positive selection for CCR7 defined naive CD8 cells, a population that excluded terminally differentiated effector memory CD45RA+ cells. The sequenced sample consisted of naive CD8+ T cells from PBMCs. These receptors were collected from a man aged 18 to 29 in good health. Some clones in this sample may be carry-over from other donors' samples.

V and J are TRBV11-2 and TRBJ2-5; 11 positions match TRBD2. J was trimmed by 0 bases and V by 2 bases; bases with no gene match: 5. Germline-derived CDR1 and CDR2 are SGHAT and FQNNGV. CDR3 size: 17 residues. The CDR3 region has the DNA TGTGCCAGCAGCTTAACCCCTAGCGGGGGGAACCAAGAGACCCAGTACTTC. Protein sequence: CASSLTPSGGNQETQYF.

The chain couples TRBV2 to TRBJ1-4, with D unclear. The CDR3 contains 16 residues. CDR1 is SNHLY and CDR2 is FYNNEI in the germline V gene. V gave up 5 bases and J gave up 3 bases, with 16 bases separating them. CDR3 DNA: TGTGCCAGCAGTACCCCCGACAATGAGGCTAATGAAAAACTGTTTTTT. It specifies CASSTPDNEANEKLFF.

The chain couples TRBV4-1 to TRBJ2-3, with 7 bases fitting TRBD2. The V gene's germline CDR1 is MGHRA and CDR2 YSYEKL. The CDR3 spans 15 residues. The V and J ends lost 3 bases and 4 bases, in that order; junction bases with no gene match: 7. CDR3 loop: CASSHRTRDADTQYF. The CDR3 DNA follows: TGCGCCAGCAGCCATCGGACTAGGGACGCAGATACGCAGTATTTT.

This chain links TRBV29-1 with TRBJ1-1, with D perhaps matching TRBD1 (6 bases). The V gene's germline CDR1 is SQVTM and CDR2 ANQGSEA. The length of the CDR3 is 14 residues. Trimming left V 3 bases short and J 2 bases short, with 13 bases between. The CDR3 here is CSVDLGRGNTEAFF. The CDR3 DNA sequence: TGCAGCGTTGATTTGGGCAGGGGTAACACTGAAGCTTTCTTT.

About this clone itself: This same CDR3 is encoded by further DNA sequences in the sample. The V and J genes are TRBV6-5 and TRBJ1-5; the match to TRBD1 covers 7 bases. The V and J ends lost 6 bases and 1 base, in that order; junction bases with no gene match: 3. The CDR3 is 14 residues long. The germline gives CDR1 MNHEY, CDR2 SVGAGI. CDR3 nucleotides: TGTGCCAGCAGCTTCAGGGGGAGCAATCAGCCCCAGCATTTT. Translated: CASSFRGSNQPQHF.

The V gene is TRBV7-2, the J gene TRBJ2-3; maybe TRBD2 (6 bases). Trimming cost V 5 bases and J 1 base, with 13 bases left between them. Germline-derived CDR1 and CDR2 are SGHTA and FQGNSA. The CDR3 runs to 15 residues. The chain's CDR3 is CASSPRASGTDTQYF. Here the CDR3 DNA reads TGTGCCAGCAGCCCCCGGGCTAGCGGCACAGATACGCAGTATTTT.

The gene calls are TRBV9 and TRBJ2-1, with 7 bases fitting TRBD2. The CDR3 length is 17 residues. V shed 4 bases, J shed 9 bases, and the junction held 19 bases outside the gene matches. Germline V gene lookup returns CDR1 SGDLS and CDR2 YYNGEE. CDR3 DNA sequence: TGTGCCAGCAGCCCCCCCCAAGTGAGCGGGACGGGTTTTGAGCAGTTCTTC. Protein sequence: CASSPPQVSGTGFEQFF.

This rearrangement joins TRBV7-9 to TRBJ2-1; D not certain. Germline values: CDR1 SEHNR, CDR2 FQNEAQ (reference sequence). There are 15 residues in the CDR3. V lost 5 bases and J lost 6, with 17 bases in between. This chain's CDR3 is CASSTTIPGGNEQFF. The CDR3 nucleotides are TGTGCCAGCAGCACCACAATCCCAGGTGGCAATGAGCAGTTCTTC.

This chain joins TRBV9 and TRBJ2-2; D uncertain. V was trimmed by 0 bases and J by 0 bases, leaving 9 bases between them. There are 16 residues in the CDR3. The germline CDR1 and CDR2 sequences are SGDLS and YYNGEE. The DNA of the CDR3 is TGTGCCAGCAGCGTAGTCCAGTACGCGAACACCGGGGAGCTGTTTTTT. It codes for CASSVVQYANTGELFF. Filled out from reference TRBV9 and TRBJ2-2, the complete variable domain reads DSGVTQTPKHLITATGQRVTLRCSPRSGDLSVYWYQQSLDQGLQFLIQYYNGEERAKGNILERFSAQQFPDLHSELNLSSLELGDSALYFCASSVVQYANTGELFFGEGSRLTVL.

The CDR3 DNA reads TGCGCCAGCAGCCAAGAAAGGGGACCGAGCTATAACTATGGCTACACCTTC. It specifies CASSQERGPSYNYGYTF. V gene TRBV4-1 combines with J gene TRBJ1-2, with D possibly TRBD1 on 5 matching bases. CDR1 and CDR2 (germline): MGHRA, YSYEKL. The CDR3 contains 17 residues. Trimming removed 0 bases at V and 1 base at J, with 15 bases between.

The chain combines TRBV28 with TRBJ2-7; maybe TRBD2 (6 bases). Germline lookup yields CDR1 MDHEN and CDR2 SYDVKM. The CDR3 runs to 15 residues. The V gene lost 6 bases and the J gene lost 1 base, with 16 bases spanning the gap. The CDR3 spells CASRDYPDGSYEQYF. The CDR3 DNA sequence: TGTGCCAGCAGGGACTACCCGGACGGTTCCTACGAGCAGTACTTC.